The clone carrying this TCR beta chain occurred a few times. Generated by immunoSEQ multiplex PCR, the TCRdb table keeps only in-frame clones and is missing some. Of some 120,000 clones listed, approximately 82% are singletons. This sample stems from a study of blood T cell repertoires in COVID-19. The CDR3 is 15 residues long. J was trimmed by 1 base and V by 3 bases; bases with no gene match: 5. Looked up from germline, CDR1 is DFQATT and CDR2 is SNEGSKA (reference sequence). The sample was peripheral blood. The receptor was derived from a man between 65 and 85 years old with active or convalescent COVID-19. The J gene is TRBJ2-2, the V gene TRBV20-1; 7 nucleotides agree with TRBD2. The CDR3 coding sequence is TGCAGTGCTAGTCCTGCGGGAGTGAACACCGGGGAGCTGTTTTTT. Amino acids: CSASPAGVNTGELFF.